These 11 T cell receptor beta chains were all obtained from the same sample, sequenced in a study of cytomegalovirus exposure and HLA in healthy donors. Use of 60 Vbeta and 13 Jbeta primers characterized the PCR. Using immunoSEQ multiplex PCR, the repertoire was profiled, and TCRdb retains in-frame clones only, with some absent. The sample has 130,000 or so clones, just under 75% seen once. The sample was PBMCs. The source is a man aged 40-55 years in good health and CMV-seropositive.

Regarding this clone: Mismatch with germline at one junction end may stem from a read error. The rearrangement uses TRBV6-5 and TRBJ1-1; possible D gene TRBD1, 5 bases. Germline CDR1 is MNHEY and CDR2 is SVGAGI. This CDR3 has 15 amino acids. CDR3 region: CAISGGLSVNTEAFF. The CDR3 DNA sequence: TGTGCCATCAGTGGGGGGTTGTCTGTGAACACTGAAGCTTTCTTT.

CDR3 protein: CASRGAEAFF. CDR3 nucleotides: TGTGCCAGCAGAGGGGCCGAAGCTTTCTTT. This chain connects TRBV2 to TRBJ1-1; D may be TRBD1 (5 bases). From germline, CDR1 is SNHLY and CDR2 FYNNEI. The CDR3 totals 10 residues. The V gene lost 6 bases and the J gene lost 8 bases, with 7 bases spanning the gap.

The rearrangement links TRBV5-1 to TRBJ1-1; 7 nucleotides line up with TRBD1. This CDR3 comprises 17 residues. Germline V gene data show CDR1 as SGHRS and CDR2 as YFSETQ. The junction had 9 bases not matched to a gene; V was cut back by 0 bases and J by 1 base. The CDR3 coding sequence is TGCGCCAGCAGCTTGGCCTATCCGACAGGGTGGAACACTGAAGCTTTCTTT. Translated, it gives CASSLAYPTGWNTEAFF.

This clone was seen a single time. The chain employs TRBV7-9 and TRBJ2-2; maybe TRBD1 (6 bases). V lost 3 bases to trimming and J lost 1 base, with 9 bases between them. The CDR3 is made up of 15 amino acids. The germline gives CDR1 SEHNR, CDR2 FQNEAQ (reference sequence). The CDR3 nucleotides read TGTGCCAGCAGCTTTGTGGGACAGAACACCGGGGAGCTGTTTTTT. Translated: CASSFVGQNTGELFF.

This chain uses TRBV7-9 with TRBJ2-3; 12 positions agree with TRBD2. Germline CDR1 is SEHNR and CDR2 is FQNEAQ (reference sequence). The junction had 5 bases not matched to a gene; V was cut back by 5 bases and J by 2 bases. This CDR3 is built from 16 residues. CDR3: CASSLGTSGLTDTQYF. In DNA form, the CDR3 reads TGTGCCAGCAGCCTGGGGACTAGCGGGCTCACAGATACGCAGTATTTT.

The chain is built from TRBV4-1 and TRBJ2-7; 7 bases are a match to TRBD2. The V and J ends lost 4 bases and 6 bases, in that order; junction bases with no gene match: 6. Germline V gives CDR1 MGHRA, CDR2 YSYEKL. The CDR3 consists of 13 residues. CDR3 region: CASSPRLAGEQYF. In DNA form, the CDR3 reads TGCGCCAGCAGCCCCCGACTAGCAGGCGAGCAGTACTTC.

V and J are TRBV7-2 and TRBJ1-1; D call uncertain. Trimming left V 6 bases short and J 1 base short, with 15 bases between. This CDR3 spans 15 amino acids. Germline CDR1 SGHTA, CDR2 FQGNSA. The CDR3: CASRKENWANTEAFF. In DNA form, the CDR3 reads TGTGCCAGCAGGAAAGAAAACTGGGCGAACACTGAAGCTTTCTTT.

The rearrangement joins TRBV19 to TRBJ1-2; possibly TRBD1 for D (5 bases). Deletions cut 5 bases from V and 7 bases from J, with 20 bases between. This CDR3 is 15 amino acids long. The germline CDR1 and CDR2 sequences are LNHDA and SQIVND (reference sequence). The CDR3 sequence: CASSQVGGTISGYTF. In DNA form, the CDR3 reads TGTGCCAGTAGTCAAGTGGGGGGAACCATATCTGGCTACACCTTC.

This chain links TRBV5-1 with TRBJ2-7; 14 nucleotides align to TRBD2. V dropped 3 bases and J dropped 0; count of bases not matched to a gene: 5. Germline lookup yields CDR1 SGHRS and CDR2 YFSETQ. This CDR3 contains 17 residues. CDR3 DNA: TGCGCCAGCAGCTCCGGACTAGCGGGGGGATTCTCCTACGAGCAGTACTTC. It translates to CASSSGLAGGFSYEQYF.

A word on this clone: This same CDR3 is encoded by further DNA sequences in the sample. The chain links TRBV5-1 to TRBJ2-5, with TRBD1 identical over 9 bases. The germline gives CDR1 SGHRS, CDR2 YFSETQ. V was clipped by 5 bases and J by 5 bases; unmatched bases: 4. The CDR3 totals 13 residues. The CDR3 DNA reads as TGCGCCAGCAGTCCTGACAGGGGGGAGACCCAGTACTTC. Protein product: CASSPDRGETQYF. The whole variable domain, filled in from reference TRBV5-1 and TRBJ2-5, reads KAGVTQTPRYLIKTRGQQVTLSCSPISGHRSVSWYQQTPGQGLQFLFEYFSETQRNKGNFPGRFSGRQFSNSRSEMNVSTLELGDSALYLCASSPDRGETQYFGPGTRLLVL.

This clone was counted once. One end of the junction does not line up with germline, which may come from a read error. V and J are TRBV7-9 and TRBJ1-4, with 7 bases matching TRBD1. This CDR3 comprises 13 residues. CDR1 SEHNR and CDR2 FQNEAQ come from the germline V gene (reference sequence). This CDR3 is CSSRQGRNEKLFF. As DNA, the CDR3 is TGTTCCAGCAGACAGGGAAGAAATGAAAAACTGTTTTTT.